One T cell receptor beta chain is described in this entry. Its antigen is undetermined. This entry is derived from a study of T-cell reconstitution after alpha-beta-depleted transplantation in children. Study results and limitations: Roughly two months post-transplant, alpha-beta T cells reportedly originated from several hundred graft clones that had expanded. T-cell counts and diversity were attributed mostly to newly produced T cells one year after transplant.

The CDR3 is 15 amino acids. V shed 4 bases, J shed 2 bases, and the junction held 5 bases outside the gene matches. Germline V gives CDR1 DFQATT, CDR2 SNEGSKA (reference sequence). Using unique molecular identifiers, the investigators prepared the TCRbeta library. TCRdb redid the calling of the PCR reads with MiXCR, one entry per CDR3 protein. The sample contains a few hundred thousand distinct CDR3 sequences, more than 20% of which appear only once. The chain uses TRBV20-1 and TRBJ2-6; 7 bases agree with TRBD1. The receptor comes from a female patient between 2 and 15 years old who had a stem cell transplant for congenital amegakaryocytic thrombocytopenia, so the T cells may come from the graft donor. Material: PBMCs, mostly from graft donor cells, obtained 360 days after TCRalphabeta/CD19-depleted stem cell transplant. Written as DNA, the CDR3 is TGCAGTGCTAATCCCCAGGGGGCTGGGGCCAACGTCCTGACTTTC. Translated, it gives CSANPQGAGANVLTF.